These 6 T cell receptor beta chains came from one sample sequenced in a study of blood T cell repertoires in COVID-19. Sequencing used immunoSEQ multiplex PCR; TCRdb keeps in-frame clones, though not all of them. Counted here are approximately 230,000 clones, around 82% occurring once; the ten biggest clones make up 4.9%. The sequencing input was peripheral blood. The receptors shown here come from a woman aged 80 or over with active or convalescent COVID-19.

The rearrangement joins TRBV3-1 (or the pseudogene TRBV3-2) to TRBJ1-2; no definite D call. Germline loops: CDR1 LGHDT, CDR2 YNNKEL (reference sequence). The CDR3 contains 11 residues. V was trimmed by 2 bases and J by 8 bases, leaving 6 bases between them. As DNA, the CDR3 is TGTGCCAGCAGCCAAAGCGGCGGCTACACCTTC. Translating gives CASSQSGGYTF.

This chain joins TRBV5-1 and TRBJ2-2, with a tentative D call TRBD1 (6 bases). With 3 bases removed from V and 1 base from J, the gap between germline ends came to 13 bases. CDR1 and CDR2 from the germline V gene are SGHRS and YFSETQ. The CDR3 sequence is 16 residues long. In nucleotides, the CDR3 is TGCGCCAGCAGCTATTCCGGGACAAGGAACACCGGGGAGCTGTTTTTT. It specifies CASSYSGTRNTGELFF.

DNA for the CDR3: TGCGCCAGCAGAGATACAGGGGGTGGAGGAGAGACCCAGTACTTC. Protein product: CASRDTGGGGETQYF. V and J are TRBV5-1 and TRBJ2-5, with 8 bases aligning to TRBD1. Trimming cost V 5 bases and J 4 bases; bases outside gene matches: 10. Germline V lookup: CDR1 SGHRS, CDR2 YFSETQ. The CDR3 is 15 amino acids.

This clone occurred once. The rearrangement joins TRBV7-9 to TRBJ2-1; possible D gene TRBD2, 5 bases. V was clipped by 1 base and J by 6 bases, with 10 bases between them. This CDR3 has 14 residues. Germline CDR1 and CDR2: SEHNR and FQNEAQ (reference sequence). The CDR3 here is CASSLDRLSNEQFF. The DNA of the CDR3 is TGTGCCAGCAGCTTAGATAGACTAAGCAATGAGCAGTTCTTC.

This rearrangement joins TRBV28 to TRBJ2-7; D not certain. Germline V gene lookup returns CDR1 MDHEN and CDR2 SYDVKM. CDR3 length: 13 amino acids. Trimming took 3 bases from V and 4 from J, leaving 10 bases between them. CDR3 coding DNA: TGTGCCAGCAGTTTCAGTAGCACATACGAGCAGTACTTC. Translated: CASSFSSTYEQYF.

This clone showed up just once. The V gene is TRBV19, the J gene TRBJ1-2; the D is unclear. This CDR3 has 18 residues. CDR1 and CDR2 from the germline V gene are LNHDA and SQIVND (reference sequence). With 1 base removed from V and 8 bases from J, the gap between germline ends came to 26 bases. The CDR3 is CASSIGRPIGVLGGGYTF. As DNA, the CDR3 is TGTGCCAGTAGTATAGGACGGCCCATCGGGGTCCTAGGAGGCGGCTACACCTTC.